The 19 T cell receptor beta chains listed next were all sequenced from one sample in a study of T-cell reconstitution after alpha-beta-depleted transplantation in children listed by TCRdb under 2016. Libraries were built with PCR. Sequencing was performed on an Illumina HiSeq 2500. Molecular barcoding was employed in the preparation of TCR libraries, with unique molecular identifiers being used to normalize TCRbeta repertoire quantification. TCRdb took the public reads, trimmed them with fastp at Q25, ran MiXCR for clone calling and kept in-frame beta chains. Rows matching on CDR3 protein sequence are summarized as one entry with the most common DNA and genes. The sample contains 230,000 or so distinct CDR3 sequences, 9.7% of them found a single time. The ten biggest clones cover 5.1% of the sample. The sequencing here drew on PBMCs from the stem cell graft donor, taken from the stem cell graft. The origin of the receptors is a human donor who donated a stem cell graft to a child with SCID.

This clonotype was seen ten or more times. The V call is TRBV7-6, the J call TRBJ1-2, with 9 bases identical to TRBD1. The junction had 4 bases not matched to a gene; V was cut back by 2 bases and J by 9 bases. CDR1 is SGHVS and CDR2 is FNYEAQ in the germline V gene. CDR3 length: 13 residues. The CDR3 loop reads CASSLTGGRSYTF. CDR3 in DNA: TGTGCCAGCAGCTTAACAGGGGGCAGGAGCTACACCTTC.

This clonotype was detected many times. The rearrangement uses TRBV7-9 and TRBJ1-1; 8 bases fit TRBD1. This CDR3 has 14 amino acids. CDR1 is SEHNR, CDR2 FQNEAQ, per germline (reference sequence). The junction had 4 bases not matched to a gene; V was cut back by 4 bases and J by 3 bases. This chain's CDR3 is CASSSTGADTEAFF. Written as DNA, the CDR3 is TGTGCCAGCAGCTCGACAGGGGCGGACACTGAAGCTTTCTTT.

This clonotype was observed many times. The chain uses TRBV5-1 and TRBJ2-5, with D possibly TRBD2 on 5 matching bases. From germline, CDR1 is SGHRS and CDR2 YFSETQ. Trimming removed 0 bases from V and 2 bases from J, with 11 bases in between. The CDR3 is 15 amino acids. CDR3 region: CASSLAGVRQETQYF. The CDR3 DNA sequence: TGCGCCAGCAGCTTGGCCGGGGTCAGGCAAGAGACCCAGTACTTC.

This clonotype was picked up many times. The chain couples TRBV7-2 to TRBJ2-7; weak D call: TRBD1 (5 bases). Trimming pared 2 bases from V and 2 bases from J, leaving 10 bases between. The CDR3 is 14 amino acids. Germline V CDR1 and CDR2: SGHTA, FQGNSA. The CDR3 is CASSLQQGPYEQYF. The CDR3 nucleotides are TGTGCCAGCAGCTTACAGCAGGGCCCCTACGAGCAGTACTTC.

This clonotype came up many times. DNA for the CDR3: TGTGCCAGCAGTCCCGGGGGCCGATACAATGAGCAGTTCTTC. Protein: CASSPGGRYNEQFF. The chain carries TRBV28 and TRBJ2-1; possibly TRBD1 or TRBD2 for D (6 bases each). Trimming removed 5 bases from V and 4 bases from J, with 12 bases in between. This CDR3 is built from 14 residues. Per the germline V gene, CDR1 is MDHEN and CDR2 is SYDVKM.

This clonotype was detected ten times or more. The chain joins TRBV5-5 to TRBJ1-5, with 8 positions matching TRBD1. This CDR3 has 14 residues. With 2 bases clipped from V and 4 bases from J, the junction kept 2 bases outside the gene matches. From germline, CDR1 is SGHKS and CDR2 YYEKEE (reference sequence). The CDR3 protein is CASSFGTGNQPQHF. CDR3 nucleotide sequence: TGTGCCAGCAGCTTCGGGACAGGAAATCAGCCCCAGCATTTT.

The sample holds many counts of this clonotype. The rearrangement uses TRBV12-3 or TRBV12-4 and TRBJ1-5, with D tentatively TRBD1 (6 bases). The CDR3 is made up of 13 amino acids. Trimming cost V 6 bases and J 7 bases, with 13 bases left between them. The CDR3 is CASSRTAGQPQHF. The CDR3 region has the DNA TGTGCCAGCAGCAGGACAGCGGGGCAGCCCCAGCATTTT.

This clonotype was observed many times. J is TRBJ1-3 and V is TRBV9; unclear D gene. Germline V lookup: CDR1 SGDLS, CDR2 YYNGEE. CDR3 size: 14 residues. V was cut by 6 bases and J by 0 bases, with 10 bases left in between. The CDR3 loop is CASNPGSSGNTIYF. The CDR3 DNA reads TGTGCCAGCAACCCCGGTAGCTCTGGAAACACCATATATTTT.

This clonotype was seen ten or more times. The J gene is TRBJ2-6, the V gene TRBV6-2 or TRBV6-3, with 8 positions matching TRBD1. V lost 6 bases, J lost 0 bases, and 13 bases stayed unmatched. From germline, CDR1 is MNHEY and CDR2 SVGEGT. The CDR3 has 19 residues. CDR3 residues: CASSKPRDRSLSGANVLTF. Here the CDR3 DNA reads TGTGCCAGCAGCAAACCCCGGGACAGGAGCCTCTCTGGGGCCAACGTCCTGACTTTC.

This clonotype has at least ten counts. The J gene is TRBJ1-4, the V gene TRBV11-2; D not certain. Trimming removed 0 bases from V and 8 bases from J, with 1 base in between. This CDR3 comprises 11 residues. Germline V gene sequence: CDR1 SGHAT, CDR2 FQNNGV. Written as DNA, the CDR3 is TGTGCCAGCAGCTTAGAGGAAAAACTGTTTTTT. Amino acids: CASSLEEKLFF.

In this sample, this clonotype turned up many times. The J gene is TRBJ1-2, the V gene TRBV5-6; unclear D gene. Germline CDR1 and CDR2: SGHDT and YYEEEE. The germline V and J ends were trimmed by 0 bases and 4 bases, with 7 bases remaining between them. The CDR3 extends over 13 amino acids. CDR3 region: CASSLERSYGYTF. Written as DNA, the CDR3 is TGTGCCAGCAGCTTGGAGCGTAGCTATGGCTACACCTTC.

At least ten counts were recorded for this clonotype. The chain carries TRBV5-1 and TRBJ2-1, with TRBD2 matching 7 bases. This CDR3 has 12 residues. Germline-derived CDR1 and CDR2 are SGHRS and YFSETQ. Trimming at V came to 4 bases and at J to 14 bases, leaving 9 bases not matched to a gene. CDR3 nucleotide sequence: TGCGCCAGCAGCCTGGGGGGGGATATCAAGTTCTTC. Its protein product is CASSLGGDIKFF.

Many counts were recorded for this clonotype. The chain uses TRBV7-2 and TRBJ1-2; no clear D. V shed 5 bases and J shed 7 bases, with 17 bases lying between them. The CDR3 consists of 14 residues. CDR1 SGHTA and CDR2 FQGNSA come from the germline V gene. In nucleotides, the CDR3 is TGTGCCAGCAGCCTGTCCGCCGGGAGGAGTGGCTACACCTTC. It yields the protein CASSLSAGRSGYTF.

This clonotype was seen just once. A single base separates this from a much larger clone, so it may be a read error. This chain's CDR3 is CSSTKDRGKIYNEQFF. The DNA of the CDR3 is TGTTCCAGCACCAAGGACAGGGGGAAAATATACAATGAGCAGTTCTTC. V is TRBV7-8 and J is TRBJ2-1, with 10 bases matching TRBD1. The CDR3 covers 16 residues. The germline gives CDR1 SGHVS, CDR2 FQNEAQ.

In its sample, this clonotype was seen many times. The chain carries TRBV4-2 and TRBJ2-7; D might be TRBD1 (6 bases). This CDR3 has 13 amino acids. The germline CDR1 and CDR2 sequences are LGHNA and YNFKEQ. Trimming stripped 0 bases from V and 9 bases from J, with 12 bases between. CDR3 bases: TGTGCCAGCAGCCAAGAACCACAGGGTAGGCAGTACTTC. It codes for CASSQEPQGRQYF.

The rearrangement links TRBV5-6 to TRBJ1-3; no clear D gene. Germline V gene data show CDR1 as SGHDT and CDR2 as YYEEEE. V was cut by 2 bases and J by 4 bases, with 10 bases left in between. This CDR3 region has 14 residues. The CDR3 coding sequence is TGTGCCAGCAGCTTTGCAGCATCAGGAAACACCATATATTTT. Translated: CASSFAASGNTIYF.

At least ten counts were recorded for this clonotype. The J gene is TRBJ1-4, the V gene TRBV7-9; a weak D match, TRBD1 (6 bases). CDR3 length equals 16 residues. Trimming removed 2 bases from V and 5 bases from J, with 15 bases in between. In germline, CDR1 is SEHNR, CDR2 FQNEAQ (reference sequence). The CDR3 region is CASSLSWGAKNEKLFF. DNA for the CDR3: TGTGCCAGCAGCTTAAGTTGGGGGGCGAAGAATGAAAAACTGTTTTTT.

This clonotype turned up a few times. V and J are TRBV30 and TRBJ1-2; weak D call: TRBD1 (5 bases). The CDR3 loop spans 15 amino acids. Germline V gives CDR1 GTSNPN, CDR2 SVGIG (reference sequence). V lost 0 bases and J 7 bases, leaving 18 bases between the germline ends. In DNA form, the CDR3 reads TGTGCCTGGAGTGTCCATCTGACGCTGGGGGGTGGCTACACCTTC. Translating it yields CAWSVHLTLGGGYTF.

This clonotype was recorded at least ten times. The DNA of the CDR3 is TGCGCCAGCAGCTTCCCATCCCAAGAGACCCAGTACTTC. This codes for CASSFPSQETQYF. The chain combines TRBV5-1 with TRBJ2-5; D ambiguous. Per germline, CDR1 SGHRS and CDR2 YFSETQ. V was clipped by 2 bases and J by 1 base, with 6 bases between them. The CDR3 has 13 amino acids. Full variable domain (outside the CDR3, taken from reference TRBV5-1 and TRBJ2-5): KAGVTQTPRYLIKTRGQQVTLSCSPISGHRSVSWYQQTPGQGLQFLFEYFSETQRNKGNFPGRFSGRQFSNSRSEMNVSTLELGDSALYLCASSFPSQETQYFGPGTRLLVL.